This T cell receptor beta chain is from a study of blood T cell repertoires in COVID-19. Study details: The origin of the acute and convalescent COVID-19 samples was the United States, Italy and Spain.

Authors' data handling: Amplification of reference gene primers was used by the study to estimate nucleated cell counts. The table came from immunoSEQ multiplex PCR; TCRdb's copy has only in-frame clones and leaves some out. V and J calls and clone size follow that table, whereas D and trimming were derived from the DNA. The repertoire holds around 300,000 clones, about nine tenths seen once, with 2% to 2.5% in the top ten. As regards this clone: Other DNA sequences from this sample encode an identical CDR3 as well.

Trimming pared 2 bases from V and 2 bases from J, leaving 9 bases between. CDR3 size: 14 residues. Germline CDR1 and CDR2: KGHSH and LQKENI. This sequence was found in a man aged 45 to 65 with acute or convalescent COVID-19. The chain has TRBV18 and TRBJ2-5, with D tentatively TRBD2 (6 bases). The specimen sequenced was peripheral blood. The CDR3 here is CASSPGRGQETQYF. In nucleotides, the CDR3 is TGTGCCAGCTCACCAGGCCGGGGGCAAGAGACCCAGTACTTC.